The rows below give T cell receptor beta chains drawn from one sample of a study of cytomegalovirus exposure and HLA in healthy donors. Profiling relied on immunoSEQ multiplex PCR, and the TCRdb table lists in-frame clones only, not all of them. The table counts some 82,000 clones; 1.1% lies in the top ten. Sequences were obtained from PBMCs. These receptors were taken from a woman aged 25 to 39 in good health and CMV-seronegative. Each CDR3 is given with its conserved first and last residue. A D gene is named only where the DNA matches it firmly.

j_gene: TRBJ2-1; d_gene: TRBD2; v_gene: TRBV4-1; CDR3aa: CASSTLAGVDNEQFF; CDR3nt: TGCGCCAGCAGCACACTAGCGGGAGTCGACAATGAGCAGTTCTTC
j_gene: TRBJ1-6; d_gene: -; v_gene: TRBV5-1; CDR3aa: CASSLAGDNSPLHF; CDR3nt: TGCGCCAGCAGCTTGGCCGGGGATAATTCACCCCTCCACTTT
j_gene: TRBJ1-2; d_gene: TRBD1; v_gene: TRBV4-1; CDR3aa: CASSQDVTGQVVYGYTF; CDR3nt: TGCGCCAGCAGCCAAGATGTAACGGGACAGGTTGTCTATGGCTACACCTTC
j_gene: TRBJ2-7; d_gene: TRBD2; v_gene: TRBV6-6; CDR3aa: CASSGLASAYEQYF; CDR3nt: TGTGCCAGCAGTGGACTAGCGAGTGCGTACGAGCAGTACTTC
j_gene: TRBJ1-2; d_gene: TRBD1; v_gene: TRBV5-4; CDR3aa: CASSPDRDYGYTF; CDR3nt: TGTGCCAGCAGCCCTGACAGGGACTATGGCTACACCTTC
j_gene: TRBJ1-1; d_gene: TRBD1; v_gene: TRBV7-9; CDR3aa: CASSLGEDRGKGTEAFF; CDR3nt: TGTGCCAGCAGCTTAGGTGAGGACAGGGGGAAGGGCACTGAAGCTTTCTTT
j_gene: TRBJ1-2; d_gene: -; v_gene: TRBV29-1; CDR3aa: CSVVREGGYTF; CDR3nt: TGCAGCGTCGTCAGGGAAGGGGGCTACACCTTC
j_gene: TRBJ2-5; d_gene: TRBD1; v_gene: TRBV5-6; CDR3aa: CASSLGTGTSQETQYF; CDR3nt: TGTGCCAGCAGCTTGGGGACAGGGACCAGCCAAGAGACCCAGTACTTC
j_gene: TRBJ2-2; d_gene: -; v_gene: TRBV19; CDR3aa: CASSLGAGELFF; CDR3nt: TGTGCCAGTAGCCTCGGTGCCGGGGAGCTGTTTTTT
j_gene: TRBJ2-5; d_gene: TRBD1; v_gene: TRBV5-1; CDR3aa: CASSSRTGYQETQYF; CDR3nt: TGCGCCAGCAGCTCGAGGACAGGGTACCAAGAGACCCAGTACTTC
j_gene: TRBJ2-5; d_gene: TRBD1; v_gene: TRBV18; CDR3aa: CASSPGQPLETQYF; CDR3nt: TGTGCCAGCTCCCCGGGACAGCCCCTAGAGACCCAGTACTTC
j_gene: TRBJ2-1; d_gene: TRBD2; v_gene: TRBV6-1; CDR3aa: CASRVGGRRGNEQFF; CDR3nt: TGTGCCAGCAGAGTGGGCGGGAGAAGGGGTAATGAGCAGTTCTTC
j_gene: TRBJ1-2; d_gene: TRBD1; v_gene: TRBV5-6; CDR3aa: CASSFRTGRLYGYTF; CDR3nt: TGTGCCAGCAGCTTTAGGACAGGGAGATTGTATGGCTACACCTTC
j_gene: TRBJ1-3; d_gene: -; v_gene: TRBV27; CDR3aa: CASSPRHTSSGNTIYF; CDR3nt: TGTGCCAGCAGTCCGAGACATACATCCTCTGGAAACACCATATATTTT
j_gene: TRBJ1-1; d_gene: TRBD1; v_gene: TRBV5-5; CDR3aa: CASSLGAGTGNTEAFF; CDR3nt: TGTGCCAGCAGCTTGGGGGCCGGGACAGGGAACACTGAAGCTTTCTTT
j_gene: TRBJ2-5; d_gene: -; v_gene: TRBV4-2; CDR3aa: CASSQVPGETQYF; CDR3nt: TGTGCCAGCAGCCAAGTCCCCGGGGAGACCCAGTACTTC